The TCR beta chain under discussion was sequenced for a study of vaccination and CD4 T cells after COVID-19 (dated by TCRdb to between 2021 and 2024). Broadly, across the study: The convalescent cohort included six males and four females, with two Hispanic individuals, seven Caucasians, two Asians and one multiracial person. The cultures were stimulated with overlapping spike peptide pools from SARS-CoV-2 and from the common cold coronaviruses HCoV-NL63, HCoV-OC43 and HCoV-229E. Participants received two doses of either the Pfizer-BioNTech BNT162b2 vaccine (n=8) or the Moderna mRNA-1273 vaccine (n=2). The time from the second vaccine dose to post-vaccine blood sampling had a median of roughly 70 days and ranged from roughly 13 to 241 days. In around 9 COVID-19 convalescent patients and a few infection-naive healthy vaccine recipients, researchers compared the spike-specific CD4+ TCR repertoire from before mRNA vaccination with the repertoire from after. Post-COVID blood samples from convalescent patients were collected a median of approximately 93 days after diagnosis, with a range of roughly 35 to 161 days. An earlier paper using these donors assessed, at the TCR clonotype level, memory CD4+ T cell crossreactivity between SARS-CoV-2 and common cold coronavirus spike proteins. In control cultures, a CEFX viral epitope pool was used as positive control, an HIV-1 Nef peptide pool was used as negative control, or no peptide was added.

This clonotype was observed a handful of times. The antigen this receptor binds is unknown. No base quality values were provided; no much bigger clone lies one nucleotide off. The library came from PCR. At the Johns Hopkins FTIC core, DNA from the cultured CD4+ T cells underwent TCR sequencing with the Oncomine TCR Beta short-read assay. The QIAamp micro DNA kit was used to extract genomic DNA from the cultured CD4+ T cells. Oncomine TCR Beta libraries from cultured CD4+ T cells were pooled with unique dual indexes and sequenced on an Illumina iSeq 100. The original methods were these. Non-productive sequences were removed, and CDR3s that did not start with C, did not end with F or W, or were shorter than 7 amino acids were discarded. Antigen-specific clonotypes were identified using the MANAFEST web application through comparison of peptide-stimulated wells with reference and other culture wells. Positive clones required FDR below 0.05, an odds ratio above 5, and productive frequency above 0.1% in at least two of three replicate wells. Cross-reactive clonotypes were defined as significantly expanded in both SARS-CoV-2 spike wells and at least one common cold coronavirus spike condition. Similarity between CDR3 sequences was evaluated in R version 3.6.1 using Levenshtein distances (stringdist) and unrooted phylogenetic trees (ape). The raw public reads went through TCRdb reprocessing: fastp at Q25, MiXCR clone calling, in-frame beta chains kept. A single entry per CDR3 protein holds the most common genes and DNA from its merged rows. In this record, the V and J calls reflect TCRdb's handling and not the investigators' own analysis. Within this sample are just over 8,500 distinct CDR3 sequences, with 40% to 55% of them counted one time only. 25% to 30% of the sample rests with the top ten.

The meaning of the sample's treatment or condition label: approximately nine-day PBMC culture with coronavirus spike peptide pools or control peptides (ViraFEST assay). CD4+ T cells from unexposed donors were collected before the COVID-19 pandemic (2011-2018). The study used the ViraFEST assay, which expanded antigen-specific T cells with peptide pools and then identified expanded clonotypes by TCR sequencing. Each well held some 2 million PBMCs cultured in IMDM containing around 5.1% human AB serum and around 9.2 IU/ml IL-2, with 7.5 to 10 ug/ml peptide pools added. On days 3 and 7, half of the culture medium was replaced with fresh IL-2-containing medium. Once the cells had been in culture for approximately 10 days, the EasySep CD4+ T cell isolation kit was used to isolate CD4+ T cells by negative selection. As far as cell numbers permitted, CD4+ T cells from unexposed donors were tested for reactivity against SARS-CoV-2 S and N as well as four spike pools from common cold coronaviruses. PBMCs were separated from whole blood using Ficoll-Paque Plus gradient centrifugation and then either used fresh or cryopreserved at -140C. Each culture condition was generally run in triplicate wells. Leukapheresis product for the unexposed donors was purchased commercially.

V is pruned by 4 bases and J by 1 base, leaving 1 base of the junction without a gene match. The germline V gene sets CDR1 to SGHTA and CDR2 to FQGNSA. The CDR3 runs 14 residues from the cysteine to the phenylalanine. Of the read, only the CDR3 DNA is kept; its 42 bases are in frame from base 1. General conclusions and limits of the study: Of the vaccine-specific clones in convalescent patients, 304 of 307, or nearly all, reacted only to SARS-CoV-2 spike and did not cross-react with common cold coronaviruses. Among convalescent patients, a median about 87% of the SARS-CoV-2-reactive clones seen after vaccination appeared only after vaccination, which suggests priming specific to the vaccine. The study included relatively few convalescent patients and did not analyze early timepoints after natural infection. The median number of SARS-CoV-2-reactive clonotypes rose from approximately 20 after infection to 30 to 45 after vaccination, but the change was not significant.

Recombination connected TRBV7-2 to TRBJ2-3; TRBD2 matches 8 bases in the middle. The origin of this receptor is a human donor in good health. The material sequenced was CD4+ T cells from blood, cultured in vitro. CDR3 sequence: CASSSGGGTDTQYF. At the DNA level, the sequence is TGTGCCAGCAGCTCCGGGGGGGGCACAGATACGCAGTATTTT. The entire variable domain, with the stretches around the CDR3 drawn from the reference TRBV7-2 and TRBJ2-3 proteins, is GAGVSQSPSNKVTEKGKDVELRCDPISGHTALYWYRQSLGQGLEFLIYFQGNSAPDKSGLPSDRFSAERTGGSVSTLTIQRTQQEDSAVYLCASSSGGGTDTQYFGPGTRLTVL.